This is a list of T cell receptor beta chains from one sample in a study of tissue T cells after allogeneic stem cell transplantation. The data were produced by immunoSEQ multiplex PCR, yet TCRdb's version contains in-frame clones alone and is incomplete. Of tens of thousands of clones listed, around 90% are singletons. The starting material was blood, obtained before transplantation. All receptors come from a woman aged 40-75 years who later had graft-versus-host disease after an allogeneic stem cell transplant. The CDR3 runs from the conserved cysteine through the conserved F or W. The D gene is left open where the match is weak. Clone size is not always given. Where it is, it says once, few, many or a class for expanded clones.

v_gene	j_gene	abundance	d_gene	CDR3nt	CDR3aa
TRBV4-3	TRBJ2-7	.	.	TGCGCCAGCAGCCAAGATTATGGAGATTACGAGCAGTACTTC	CASSQDYGDYEQYF
TRBV7-2	TRBJ2-5	.	TRBD2	TGTGCCAGCAGCCGGGGGGGCCCGTCGCGAGAGACCCAGTACTTC	CASSRGGPSRETQYF
TRBV6-5	TRBJ2-1	.	TRBD1	TGTGCCAGCAGTTACGGAGGGACAGGGGTTAATGAGCAGTTCTTC	CASSYGGTGVNEQFF
TRBV21-1	TRBJ1-1	.	.	TGTGCCAGCACAAACTCTACTATGAGGAGAAAGACTGAAGCTTTCTTT	CASTNSTMRRKTEAFF
TRBV2	TRBJ2-2	.	.	TGTGCCAGCAGTGAAACCTTGAGTGTCCGGGAGCTGTTTTTT	CASSETLSVRELFF
TRBV28	TRBJ1-1	.	TRBD1	TGTGCCAGCAGTTTAGGGGACAGACGGAACACTGAAGCTTTCTTT	CASSLGDRRNTEAFF
TRBV6-2/TRBV6-3	TRBJ2-7	.	.	TGTGCCAGCAGTTACAACTACGAGCAGTACTTC	CASSYNYEQYF
TRBV11-2	TRBJ2-3	.	.	TGTGCCAGCAGCAGCAACCACCACACAGATACGCAGTATTTT	CASSSNHHTDTQYF
TRBV7-9	TRBJ1-6	.	TRBD1	TGTGCCAGCAGCCCGCGTACAGGGGGCGGTGGTTCACCCCTCCACTTT	CASSPRTGGGGSPLHF
TRBV6-2/TRBV6-3	TRBJ2-3	.	.	TGTGCCAGCAGCGGACGCGGACCTAGCACAGATACGCAGTATTTT	CASSGRGPSTDTQYF
TRBV3-1/TRBV3-2	TRBJ1-6	.	.	TGTGCCAGCAGCCAAGTACTCCTCCACTTT	CASSQVLLHF
TRBV21-1	TRBJ2-1	.	.	TGTGCCAGCATCCCTGGGAGGTGTTCCTTTTACAATGAGCAGTTCTTC	CASIPGRCSFYNEQFF
TRBV13	TRBJ2-5	few	TRBD1	TGTGCCAGCAGCTATGGGGACAGGGTAGCAGAGACCCAGTACTTC	CASSYGDRVAETQYF
TRBV29-1	TRBJ2-1	.	TRBD1	TGCAGCGTTGTGGGACAGGCGAGCTCCTACAATGAGCAGTTCTTC	CSVVGQASSYNEQFF
TRBV5-5	TRBJ2-3	.	.	TGTGCCAGCACCCTTAGGGAAACAGATACGCAGTATTTT	CASTLRETDTQYF
TRBV18	TRBJ2-7	.	.	TGTGCCAGCTCTCAACCTCAGGGTAACGAGCAGTACTTC	CASSQPQGNEQYF
TRBV19	TRBJ1-5	.	.	TGTGCCAGTAGTAACACCAGGGGTAGCAATCAGCCCCAGCATTTT	CASSNTRGSNQPQHF
TRBV27	TRBJ2-7	.	TRBD2	TGTGCCAGCAGTTTAGTAGCGGGAGGATCCGAGCAGTACTTC	CASSLVAGGSEQYF
TRBV4-1	TRBJ2-7	.	TRBD2	TGCGCCAGCAGCCAAGAGACGGGAGGGGGCTACGAGCAGTACTTC	CASSQETGGGYEQYF
TRBV19	TRBJ2-7	.	.	TGTGCCAGTAGTATTGGGGGGCAACTATCCTACGAGCAGTACTTC	CASSIGGQLSYEQYF
TRBV7-9	TRBJ2-5	.	TRBD1	TGTGCCAGCAGCTCGGGACAGGGAATTGGGGAGACCCAGTACTTC	CASSSGQGIGETQYF
TRBV18	TRBJ2-7	.	TRBD2	TGTGCCAGCTCACCCAGAGCGGGAGGTTCCTACGAGCAGTACTTC	CASSPRAGGSYEQYF
TRBV6-4	TRBJ2-1	.	.	TGTGCCAGCAGTGACCCGGAGGGAGGCAATGAGCAGTTCTTC	CASSDPEGGNEQFF
TRBV12-3/TRBV12-4	TRBJ1-6	.	.	TGTGCCAGCAGCCATAATAATTCACCCCTCCACTTT	CASSHNNSPLHF
TRBV12-3/TRBV12-4	TRBJ2-2	few	.	TGTGCCAGCAGCCCCGTCATCACCGGGGAGCTGTTTTTT	CASSPVITGELFF
TRBV4-2	TRBJ2-2	.	.	TGTGCCAGCAGCCAAACACCCGGGACTTCGTCCGGGGAGCTGTTTTTT	CASSQTPGTSSGELFF
TRBV4-1	TRBJ2-7	.	TRBD1	TGCGCCAGCAGCCACCCGGGACAGGGCTACGAGCAGTACTTC	CASSHPGQGYEQYF
TRBV6-5	TRBJ2-1	once	.	TGTGCCAGCAGTTACCTTGGGTATGAGCAGTTCTTC	CASSYLGYEQFF
TRBV10-2	TRBJ2-2	.	.	TGCGCCAGCAGTTGGGGGGACACCGGGGAGCTGTTTTTT	CASSWGDTGELFF
TRBV27	TRBJ2-1	.	TRBD2	TGTGCCAGCAAACCTGCGGGAGGCTACAATGAGCAGTTCTTC	CASKPAGGYNEQFF
TRBV14	TRBJ1-2	.	.	TGTGCCAGCAGCCAAGAGAACAAATTCTATGGCTACACCTTC	CASSQENKFYGYTF
TRBV7-9	TRBJ2-2	.	TRBD1	TGTGCCAGCAGCCGAAGGGACAGGGATAACACCGGGGAGCTGTTTTTT	CASSRRDRDNTGELFF
TRBV15	TRBJ2-4	.	.	TGTGCCACCAGCAGATCTCCGGGCATTCAGTACTTC	CATSRSPGIQYF
TRBV5-1	TRBJ2-1	.	TRBD1	TGCGCCAGCAGCTCAGGACAGGGGGTTAACAATGAGCAGTTCTTC	CASSSGQGVNNEQFF
TRBV6-5	TRBJ2-2	.	TRBD2	TGTGCCAGCAGTTACGGTAGCGGGCCCACCGGGGAGCTGTTTTTT	CASSYGSGPTGELFF
TRBV3-1/TRBV3-2	TRBJ2-2	few	TRBD2	TGTGCCAGCAGCCAAGTTCCTAGCGGGAGCGCAAACACCGGGGAGCTGTTTTTT	CASSQVPSGSANTGELFF
TRBV10-1	TRBJ2-5	few	.	TGCGCCAGCAGTGACTCCGGGAGCCGCCAAGAGACCCAGTACTTC	CASSDSGSRQETQYF
TRBV3-1/TRBV3-2	TRBJ1-5	.	.	TGTGCCAGCAGCCAAGACGCAGGCGACTATCAGCCCCAGCATTTT	CASSQDAGDYQPQHF
TRBV30	TRBJ2-3	.	TRBD2	TGTGCCTGGAGTGTCCGGACTAGCGGGAGGGATACGCAGTATTTT	CAWSVRTSGRDTQYF
TRBV12-3/TRBV12-4	TRBJ2-1	.	TRBD2	TGTGCCAGCAGCCGTCGACTAGCGAACGAGCAGTTCTTC	CASSRRLANEQFF
TRBV28	TRBJ2-1	.	.	TGTGCCAGCAGTCTACTCAGCGGACTGCAGTTCTTC	CASSLLSGLQFF
TRBV5-1	TRBJ1-1	.	.	TGCGCCAGCAGCCCGATGACAGATATCAACACTGAAGCTTTCTTT	CASSPMTDINTEAFF
TRBV6-2/TRBV6-3	TRBJ2-3	once	TRBD2	TGTGCCAGCAGTAAGCGGGAGTTCGCAGATACGCAGTATTTT	CASSKREFADTQYF